The 15 T cell receptor beta chains in this list originate from one sample, sequenced in a study of T cells in localized non-small cell lung cancer. The method was immunoSEQ multiplex PCR; TCRdb's version includes in-frame clones alone and lacks a portion of them. Here the sample spans roughly 13,000 clones, more than 70% being singletons. The sequenced sample was peripheral blood mononuclear cells, obtained before any cancer treatment. The receptors shown here come from a man aged 35-75 years with stage III lung adenocarcinoma.

The genes are TRBV6-5 and TRBJ2-2, with D possibly being TRBD1 (6 bases). The CDR3 has 15 amino acids. The germline V gene has CDR1 MNHEY and CDR2 SVGAGI. Trimming shortened V by 3 bases and J by 7 bases, and 15 bases separated the two germline ends. The CDR3 DNA reads TGTGCCAGCAGTTATATTGTGGGGGCCGGCGGGGAGCTGTTTTTT. The encoded protein is CASSYIVGAGGELFF.

The CDR3 loop reads CASSEGQSFMNTEAFF. CDR3 coding DNA: TGTGCCAGCAGTGAGGGACAGAGTTTTATGAACACTGAAGCTTTCTTT. V gene TRBV2 combines with J gene TRBJ1-1; 7 bases line up with TRBD1. Germline trimming cut 3 bases from V and 0 bases from J; bases unmatched to any gene: 7. Germline values: CDR1 SNHLY, CDR2 FYNNEI. The CDR3 consists of 16 residues.

V is TRBV6-6 and J is TRBJ1-5; D ambiguous. V lost 5 bases to trimming and J lost 2 bases, with 10 bases between them. Germline assignment: CDR1 MNHNY and CDR2 SVGAGI (reference sequence). The length of the CDR3 is 14 residues. CDR3 loop: CASSPSGGNQPQHF. DNA for the CDR3: TGTGCCAGCAGTCCTTCCGGGGGCAATCAGCCCCAGCATTTT.

This clone was seen just once. The rearrangement joins TRBV7-6 to TRBJ2-7, with 10 bases that match TRBD2. CDR1 is SGHVS and CDR2 is FNYEAQ in the germline V gene. The CDR3 contains 16 residues. The junction had 14 bases not matched to a gene; V was cut back by 5 bases and J by 7 bases. The CDR3 DNA sequence: TGTGCCAGCAGCCCCGGCCGACTAGCGGGTCCTCGGGAGCAGTACTTC. This translates into CASSPGRLAGPREQYF.

This clone was recorded only once. J is TRBJ1-4 and V is TRBV5-5; 10 positions match TRBD1. Trimming at V came to 0 bases and at J to 3 bases, leaving 5 bases not matched to a gene. The CDR3 consists of 17 residues. CDR1 is SGHKS and CDR2 is YYEKEE in the germline V gene (reference sequence). The CDR3 coding sequence is TGTGCCAGCAGCTTGGCCCCAGGGACAGGGGCTAATGAAAAACTGTTTTTT. Translated: CASSLAPGTGANEKLFF. Based on the CDR3 plus reference TRBV5-5 and TRBJ1-4, the full variable domain is DAGVTQSPTHLIKTRGQQVTLRCSPISGHKSVSWYQQVLGQGPQFIFQYYEKEERGRGNFPDRFSARQFPNYSSELNVNALLLGDSALYLCASSLAPGTGANEKLFFGSGTQLSVL.

The chain employs TRBV5-6 and TRBJ2-1; D tentatively reads TRBD1 or TRBD2 (6 bases each). V was shortened by 1 base and J by 7 bases, with 15 bases between the two germline ends. CDR3 length equals 15 residues. CDR1 and CDR2 (germline): SGHDT, YYEEEE. The CDR3 sequence: CASSLLARGVNEQFF. The DNA of the CDR3 is TGTGCCAGCAGCTTGTTAGCGAGGGGGGTGAATGAGCAGTTCTTC.

The chain is built from TRBV5-1 and TRBJ2-1; a weak D match, TRBD2 (5 bases). Germline lookup yields CDR1 SGHRS and CDR2 YFSETQ. V was shortened by 3 bases and J by 5 bases, with 9 bases between the two germline ends. The CDR3 totals 13 residues. The CDR3 nucleotides are TGCGCCAGCAGCTCCCGACTACACAATGAGCAGTTCTTC. Its translation: CASSSRLHNEQFF. Looking up the rest from reference TRBV5-1 and TRBJ2-1 gives the full variable domain: KAGVTQTPRYLIKTRGQQVTLSCSPISGHRSVSWYQQTPGQGLQFLFEYFSETQRNKGNFPGRFSGRQFSNSRSEMNVSTLELGDSALYLCASSSRLHNEQFFGPGTRLTVL.

The genes are TRBV20-1 and TRBJ1-2; D gene ambiguous. CDR1 is DFQATT, CDR2 SNEGSKA, per germline (reference sequence). The length of the CDR3 is 10 residues. The V end was cut by 3 bases, the J end by 4 bases, with 3 bases between. DNA for the CDR3: TGCAGTGCTAGTGCCTATGGCTACACCTTC. This sequence encodes CSASAYGYTF.

The chain couples TRBV9 to TRBJ2-1; TRBD2 agrees at 10 bases. The CDR3 is 15 residues long. Germline assignment: CDR1 SGDLS and CDR2 YYNGEE. Trimming cost V 2 bases and J 8 bases; bases outside gene matches: 7. The CDR3 sequence: CASSVTPSGSDEQFF. CDR3 DNA: TGTGCCAGCAGCGTGACACCTAGCGGGAGTGATGAGCAGTTCTTC.

V is TRBV19 and J is TRBJ2-7, with D perhaps TRBD1 (5 bases). Germline CDR1 LNHDA, CDR2 SQIVND (reference sequence). V lost 0 bases to trimming and J lost 3 bases, with 6 bases between them. This CDR3 has 13 amino acids. This CDR3 reads CASSIDRGYEQYF. Here the CDR3 DNA reads TGTGCCAGTAGTATAGATAGGGGCTACGAGCAGTACTTC. The complete variable domain, with remaining parts taken from reference TRBV19 and TRBJ2-7, reads DGGITQSPKYLFRKEGQNVTLSCEQNLNHDAMYWYRQDPGQGLRLIYYSQIVNDFQKGDIAEGYSVSREKKESFPLTVTSAQKNPTAFYLCASSIDRGYEQYFGPGTRLTVT.

The V and J genes are TRBV6-5 and TRBJ2-7; weak D call: TRBD2 (6 bases). This CDR3 is 12 amino acids long. Between the trimmed V and J ends, which lost 5 bases and 3 bases, there was a span of 8 bases. The germline gives CDR1 MNHEY, CDR2 SVGAGI. The chain's CDR3 is CASSSSGYEQYF. The CDR3, as DNA: TGTGCCAGCAGTAGTAGCGGCTACGAGCAGTACTTC.

This rearrangement joins TRBV28 to TRBJ2-2; 10 positions agree with TRBD1. This CDR3 is built from 16 residues. After removal of 2 bases from V and 5 bases from J, the junction contained 5 bases not matched to a gene. Germline V gene sequence: CDR1 MDHEN, CDR2 SYDVKM. CDR3 sequence reads: CASSLGTGVGTGELFF. CDR3 bases: TGTGCCAGCAGTTTAGGGACAGGGGTTGGAACCGGGGAGCTGTTTTTT.

The chain carries TRBV11-1 and TRBJ2-2; possible D gene TRBD2, 6 bases. The CDR3 extends over 16 amino acids. Trimming took off 2 bases at V and 2 bases at J, with 12 bases between the two ends. Germline V gene sequence: CDR1 SGHAT, CDR2 FQDESV (reference sequence). The CDR3 DNA reads as TGTGCCAGCAGCTTATTTGCGGGATCAAACACCGGGGAGCTGTTTTTT. Amino acid sequence: CASSLFAGSNTGELFF.

The chain carries TRBV4-3 and TRBJ2-7; 13 nucleotides line up with TRBD2. Germline CDR1 and CDR2: LGHNA and YSLEER. This CDR3 comprises 15 residues. V lost 4 bases to trimming and J lost 2 bases; unmatched junction nucleotides: 2. The CDR3 loop reads CASSPGTSGTYEQYF. CDR3 coding DNA: TGCGCCAGCAGCCCCGGGACTAGCGGGACCTACGAGCAGTACTTC.

The chain carries TRBV28 and TRBJ1-5, with D unresolved. Germline V gene sequence: CDR1 MDHEN, CDR2 SYDVKM. This CDR3 contains 15 residues. The V gene lost 5 bases and the J gene lost 0 bases, with 11 bases spanning the gap. CDR3 sequence reads: CASSPPVYSNQPQHF. CDR3 DNA: TGTGCCAGCAGTCCGCCCGTATATAGCAATCAGCCCCAGCATTTT.